These 14 T cell receptor beta chains came from one sample sequenced in a study of Ad26.COV2.S vaccination and SARS-CoV-2 variants. TCRdb's copy holds only in-frame clones and misses some; the assay was immunoSEQ multiplex PCR. Among 510,000 or so clones, around 88% were seen once, and the ten largest hold roughly 12%. The treatment: approximately 18 received Ad26.COV2.S at low or high dose, single or two shots; about 5 received placebo; per-sample allocation not given. Specimen acquisition occurred on day 63 following the initial vaccine or placebo injection. The material was peripheral blood, obtained in a trial of Ad26.COV2.S vaccine versus placebo. The receptors here all came from a person aged 18 to 65 who received the Ad26.COV2.S COVID-19 vaccine or a placebo.

The chain employs TRBV9 and TRBJ2-3, with D tentatively TRBD2 (5 bases). Germline CDR1 is SGDLS and CDR2 is YYNGEE. V lost 0 bases and J lost 2, with 16 bases in between. CDR3 length equals 17 residues. CDR3 protein: CASSVVVGLKPTDTQYF. Written as DNA, the CDR3 is TGTGCCAGCAGCGTAGTCGTCGGACTGAAGCCCACAGATACGCAGTATTTT.

In nucleotides, the CDR3 is TGCGCCAGCAGCTTGGACAGGGGGAACACAGATACGCAGTATTTT. Residues: CASSLDRGNTDTQYF. V is TRBV5-1 and J is TRBJ2-3, with 8 bases identical to TRBD1. J was trimmed by 2 bases and V by 0 bases; bases with no gene match: 2. Germline lookup yields CDR1 SGHRS and CDR2 YFSETQ. This CDR3 contains 15 residues.

J is TRBJ2-1 and V is TRBV5-4; D is ambiguous. Trimming left V 0 bases short and J 7 bases short, with 14 bases between. This CDR3 is 15 amino acids long. CDR1 and CDR2 from the germline V gene are SGHNT and YYREEE (reference sequence). Here the CDR3 DNA reads TGTGCCAGCAGCTTGGGACATAATAAAGGTAATGAGCAGTTCTTC. It codes for CASSLGHNKGNEQFF.

This clone showed up just once. The chain recombines TRBV4-1 with TRBJ1-2, with D maybe TRBD1 (5 bases). The V gene lost 3 bases and the J gene lost 9 bases, with 17 bases spanning the gap. The germline CDR1 and CDR2 sequences are MGHRA and YSYEKL. The CDR3 runs 14 residues. CDR3 sequence: CASSQGTVATSYTF. The CDR3 DNA sequence: TGCGCCAGCAGCCAGGGGACGGTGGCTACGAGCTACACCTTC.

There are a few counts of this clone. The chain links TRBV6-5 to TRBJ1-6; no clear D. V was shortened by 7 bases and J by 9 bases, with 16 bases between the two germline ends. CDR1 is MNHEY and CDR2 is SVGAGI in the germline V gene. CDR3 length equals 14 residues. CDR3 coding DNA: TGTGCCAGCACCTCATTGTGGGATGGTTCACCCCTCCACTTT. Residues: CASTSLWDGSPLHF.

The CDR3 reads CASTPRVGTEAFF. In DNA form, the CDR3 reads TGTGCCAGCACCCCCAGAGTAGGCACTGAAGCTTTCTTT. V is TRBV16 and J is TRBJ1-1; D ambiguous. CDR3 length: 13 amino acids. The V end was cut by 7 bases, the J end by 4 bases, with 13 bases between. Germline CDR1 KGHSY, CDR2 FQNENV.

This clone was picked up one time. The chain links TRBV29-1 to TRBJ1-1; 10 bases are a match to TRBD1. The length of the CDR3 is 14 residues. V lost 7 bases and J lost 1; bases outside the gene matches: 6. Germline V gene data show CDR1 as SQVTM and CDR2 as ANQGSEA. The CDR3 is CSAWDRGQNTEAFF. The CDR3 nucleotides are TGCAGCGCCTGGGACAGGGGACAGAACACTGAAGCTTTCTTT.

The chain recombines TRBV9 with TRBJ2-3, with TRBD1 matching over 8 bases. This CDR3 has 14 amino acids. The ends lost 4 bases at V and 4 bases at J; junction bases unmatched: 5. Germline loops: CDR1 SGDLS, CDR2 YYNGEE. CDR3 sequence reads: CASSSLGQADTQYF. DNA of the CDR3: TGTGCCAGCAGCTCCTTGGGACAGGCAGATACGCAGTATTTT.

J is TRBJ1-2 and V is TRBV15; D remains ambiguous. This CDR3 is 12 amino acids long. Germline values: CDR1 LNHNV, CDR2 YYDKDF (reference sequence). V shed 0 bases and J shed 8 bases, with 7 bases lying between them. The CDR3 DNA is TGTGCCACCAGCAGAGAGGTGGGAGGCTACACCTTC. Amino acids: CATSREVGGYTF.

The J gene is TRBJ1-5, the V gene TRBV6-5; D possibly corresponds to TRBD1 (6 bases). V was shortened by 0 bases and J by 6 bases, with 12 bases between the two germline ends. In germline, CDR1 is MNHEY, CDR2 SVGAGI. This CDR3 spans 15 amino acids. CDR3 coding DNA: TGTGCCAGCAGTTACTCGGGGGGGGCAGGTCAGCCCCAGCATTTT. Translated: CASSYSGGAGQPQHF.

The chain employs TRBV29-1 and TRBJ2-7; 7 bases are a match to TRBD2. Germline V gene sequence: CDR1 SQVTM, CDR2 ANQGSEA. The CDR3 has 12 amino acids. Losses at the gene ends were 2 bases for V and 3 bases for J; bases not matched to a gene: 1. In DNA, the CDR3 is TGCAGCGTTGAAACGGGGGGCTACGAGCAGTACTTC. Residues: CSVETGGYEQYF.

The chain uses TRBV7-6 and TRBJ2-6; 7 bases map to TRBD1. V gave up 1 base and J gave up 2 bases; unmatched junction bases: 2. CDR1 and CDR2 (germline): SGHVS, FNYEAQ. This CDR3 region has 16 residues. The CDR3 spells CASSLDQGAGANVLTF. The CDR3 region has the DNA TGTGCCAGCAGCTTAGATCAGGGGGCTGGGGCCAACGTCCTGACTTTC.

The chain has TRBV3-1 (or the pseudogene TRBV3-2) and TRBJ2-3, with D hard to call. CDR1 and CDR2 from the germline V gene are LGHDT and YNNKEL (reference sequence). V was clipped by 4 bases and J by 0 bases, with 11 bases between them. The CDR3 sequence is 15 residues long. The CDR3 DNA reads as TGTGCCAGCAGCCGAGGAACCCCTAGCACAGATACGCAGTATTTT. This codes for CASSRGTPSTDTQYF.

The chain joins TRBV12-3 or TRBV12-4 to TRBJ2-7, with TRBD2 identical over 10 bases. The CDR3 extends over 13 amino acids. With V trimmed by 8 bases and J by 4 bases, 5 bases remained unmatched. CDR3 nucleotides: TGTGCCAGCCGTTCTAGCGGGAGTTACGAGCAGTACTTC. Translating gives CASRSSGSYEQYF.